This T cell receptor (beta chain) was profiled in a study of vaccination effects on CD4 cells after COVID-19. Whole-study context: Under the ViraFEST assay, PBMC were stimulated with viral peptide pools so that antigen-specific CD4+ T cells expanded. Sequencing was performed afterwards. Some 2.1 million PBMC per well received around 9.3 IU/ml IL-2 and 8 to 10 ug/ml peptides in culture.

J lost 7 bases, V lost 3 bases, and 8 bases had no gene match. This CDR3 is built from 15 residues. CDR1 SGHRS and CDR2 YFSETQ come from the germline V gene. As to this clone: What it binds is not known.

Data came from immunoSEQ multiplex PCR; TCRdb stores just in-frame clones and leaves some out. The sample yields about 73,000 clones, over 65% seen once. Investigators separated out CD4+ T cells once more than nine days of culture had passed. Each participant was given two doses of one vaccine (BNT162b2 or mRNA-1273). The specimen comprised CD4+ T cells from PBMCs cultured without peptide, sampled after COVID-19 vaccination. V and J are TRBV5-1 and TRBJ2-2, with TRBD1 identical over 8 bases. This TCR was sampled from a human donor who received a COVID-19 vaccine. CDR3 bases: TGCGCCAGCAGCTGGACCGGGACAGGTGTCGGGGAGCTGTTTTTT. Encoded protein: CASSWTGTGVGELFF.